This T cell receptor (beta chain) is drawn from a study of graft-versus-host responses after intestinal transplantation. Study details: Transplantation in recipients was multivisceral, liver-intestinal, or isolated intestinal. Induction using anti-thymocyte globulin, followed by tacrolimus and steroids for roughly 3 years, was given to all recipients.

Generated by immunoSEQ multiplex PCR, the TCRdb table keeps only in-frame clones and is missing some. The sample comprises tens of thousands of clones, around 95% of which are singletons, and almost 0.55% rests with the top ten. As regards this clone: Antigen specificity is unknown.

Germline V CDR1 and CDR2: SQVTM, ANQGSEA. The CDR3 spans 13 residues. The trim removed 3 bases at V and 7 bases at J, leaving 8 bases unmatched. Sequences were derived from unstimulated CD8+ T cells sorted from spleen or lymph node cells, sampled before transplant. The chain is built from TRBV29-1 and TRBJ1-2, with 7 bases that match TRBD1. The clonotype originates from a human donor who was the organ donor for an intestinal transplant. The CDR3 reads CSVDRGEGRGYTF. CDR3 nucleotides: TGCAGCGTTGACAGGGGGGAGGGACGTGGCTACACCTTC.